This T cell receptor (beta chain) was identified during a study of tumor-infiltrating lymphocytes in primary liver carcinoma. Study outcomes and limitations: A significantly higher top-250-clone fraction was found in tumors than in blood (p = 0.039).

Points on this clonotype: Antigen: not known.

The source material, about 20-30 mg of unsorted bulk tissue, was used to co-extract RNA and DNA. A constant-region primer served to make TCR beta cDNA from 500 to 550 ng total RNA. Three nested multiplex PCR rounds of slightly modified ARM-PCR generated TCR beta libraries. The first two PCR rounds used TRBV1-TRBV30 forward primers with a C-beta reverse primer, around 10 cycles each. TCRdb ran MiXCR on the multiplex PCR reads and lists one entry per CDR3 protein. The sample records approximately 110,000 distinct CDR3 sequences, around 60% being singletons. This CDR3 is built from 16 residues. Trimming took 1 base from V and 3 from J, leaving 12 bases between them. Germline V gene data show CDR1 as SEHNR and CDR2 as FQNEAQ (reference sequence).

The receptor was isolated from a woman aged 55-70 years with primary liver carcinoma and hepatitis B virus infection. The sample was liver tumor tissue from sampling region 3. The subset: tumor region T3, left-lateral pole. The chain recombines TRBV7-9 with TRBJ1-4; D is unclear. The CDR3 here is CASSLVGHAANEKLFF. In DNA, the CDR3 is TGTGCCAGCAGCTTAGTTGGGCATGCCGCTAATGAAAAACTGTTTTTT.